This entry lists 23 T cell receptor beta chains sequenced from one sample in a study of cytotoxic CD8 clonotypes in ibrutinib-treated CLL. Method: immunoSEQ multiplex PCR; TCRdb's copy keeps in-frame clones and lacks some. The sample includes some 28,000 clones, 62% seen only once; the top ten take 12% to 15%. Specimen: PBMCs, collected before ibrutinib treatment. These receptors came from a human donor with chronic lymphocytic leukemia.

This chain links TRBV30 with TRBJ2-7; D is uncertain. CDR3 length: 12 amino acids. V gave up 0 bases and J gave up 6 bases, with 9 bases separating them. Germline V gene sequence: CDR1 GTSNPN, CDR2 SVGIG (reference sequence). The CDR3 sequence: CAWSVSRREQYF. In nucleotides, the CDR3 is TGTGCCTGGAGTGTCAGCCGTCGCGAGCAGTACTTC.

This chain links TRBV18 with TRBJ2-7; the match to TRBD1 covers 11 bases. In germline, CDR1 is KGHSH, CDR2 LQKENI. V shed 3 bases and J 2 bases; nucleotides not matched to a gene: 0. The CDR3 is 14 residues long. The DNA of the CDR3 is TGTGCCAGCTCACCGGGACAGGGGGCCTACGAGCAGTACTTC. Amino acid sequence: CASSPGQGAYEQYF. Full variable domain (outside the CDR3, taken from reference TRBV18 and TRBJ2-7): NAGVMQNPRHLVRRRGQEARLRCSPMKGHSHVYWYRQLPEEGLKFMVYLQKENIIDESGMPKERFSAEFPKEGPSILRIQQVVRGDSAAYFCASSPGQGAYEQYFGPGTRLTVT.

J is TRBJ2-7 and V is TRBV7-9; D uncertain. Germline CDR1 and CDR2: SEHNR and FQNEAQ (reference sequence). Trimming shortened V by 5 bases and J by 3 bases, and 5 bases separated the two germline ends. The CDR3 runs to 11 residues. The CDR3 nucleotides read TGTGCCAGCAGCCCCCTCTACGAGCAGTACTTC. This encodes CASSPLYEQYF.

The V call is TRBV28, the J call TRBJ1-1; a possible D gene is TRBD1 (5 bases). The CDR3 loop spans 12 amino acids. Germline V lookup: CDR1 MDHEN, CDR2 SYDVKM. Trimming shortened V by 10 bases and J by 1 base, and 10 bases separated the two germline ends. The CDR3 spells CATAGPNTEAFF. The DNA of the CDR3 is TGTGCCACAGCGGGACCGAACACTGAAGCTTTCTTT.

The genes are TRBV11-2 and TRBJ2-7; TRBD1 might be the D (6 bases). The CDR3 consists of 16 residues. V was pared by 3 bases and J by 2 bases, with 17 bases between. The germline CDR1 and CDR2 sequences are SGHAT and FQNNGV. CDR3 in DNA: TGTGCCAGCAGCTTCTCCTCCCAGGGGTCTGCCTACGAGCAGTACTTC. Translated: CASSFSSQGSAYEQYF.

The chain has TRBV5-8 and TRBJ2-5; 9 bases map to TRBD2. V lost 1 base and J lost 4; bases outside the gene matches: 2. The germline V gene has CDR1 SGHTS and CDR2 YDEGEE. This CDR3 region has 14 residues. For the CDR3, the DNA is TGTGCCAGCAGCTTGTCGCGGGGGGGAGAGACCCAGTACTTC. It translates to CASSLSRGGETQYF.

CDR3 region: CASSLDGGITQYF. CDR3 DNA sequence: TGCGCCAGCAGCTTGGACGGGGGGATCACGCAGTATTTT. The V call is TRBV5-1, the J call TRBJ2-3; 7 positions agree with TRBD2. Per germline, CDR1 SGHRS and CDR2 YFSETQ. J was trimmed by 9 bases and V by 0 bases; bases with no gene match: 4. The CDR3 has 13 amino acids.

This rearrangement joins TRBV10-2 to TRBJ1-5; maybe TRBD1 (6 bases). Per the germline V gene, CDR1 is WSHSY and CDR2 is SAAADI. This CDR3 contains 13 residues. The ends were cut back, 7 bases at V and 6 bases at J, with 13 bases in the middle. The CDR3 spells CASTLGAGQPQHF. The CDR3, as DNA: TGCGCCAGCACCTTGGGGGCGGGTCAGCCCCAGCATTTT.

V and J are TRBV5-4 and TRBJ2-5, with D unclear. Trimming cost V 0 bases and J 7 bases, with 10 bases left between them. This CDR3 has 13 residues. Germline V lookup: CDR1 SGHNT, CDR2 YYREEE (reference sequence). The DNA for the CDR3 is TGTGCCAGCAGCTTGGCCGAAGGCGGGACCCAGTACTTC. Translating gives CASSLAEGGTQYF.

The rearrangement uses TRBV2 and TRBJ2-7; TRBD2 is a possible D gene (6 bases). The V end lost 3 bases, the J end lost 2 bases, and 11 bases lay between the germline ends. CDR1 is SNHLY, CDR2 FYNNEI, per germline. The CDR3 is 14 residues long. CDR3 sequence reads: CASSDPEGTYEQYF. CDR3 coding DNA: TGTGCCAGCAGTGATCCGGAGGGGACCTACGAGCAGTACTTC.

The count of this clone is one. V is TRBV7-2 and J is TRBJ1-4; tentatively, D is TRBD1 (6 bases). CDR3 length equals 15 residues. Germline CDR1 is SGHTA and CDR2 is FQGNSA. Trimming removed 2 bases at V and 8 bases at J, with 15 bases between. CDR3 coding DNA: TGTGCCAGCAGCTTAAGGAGGGGGAGAGTGGAAAAACTGTTTTTT. Amino acid sequence: CASSLRRGRVEKLFF.

The chain uses TRBV13 and TRBJ2-7; D unclear. The CDR3 loop spans 14 amino acids. V was trimmed by 0 bases and J by 6 bases, leaving 12 bases between them. The germline V gene encodes CDR1 PRHDT and CDR2 FYEKMQ (reference sequence). Written as DNA, the CDR3 is TGTGCCAGCAGCTTAGGGGGATCCCTCACCGAGCAGTACTTC. Translated, it gives CASSLGGSLTEQYF. The variable domain in full, completed from reference TRBV13 and TRBJ2-7, reads AAGVIQSPRHLIKEKRETATLKCYPIPRHDTVYWYQQGPGQDPQFLISFYEKMQSDKGSIPDRFSAQQFSDYHSELNMSSLELGDSALYFCASSLGGSLTEQYFGPGTRLTVT.

The J gene is TRBJ1-2, the V gene TRBV9; a weak D match, TRBD1 (5 bases). Trimming cost V 3 bases and J 8 bases, with 20 bases left between them. CDR1 is SGDLS, CDR2 YYNGEE, per germline. This CDR3 is built from 15 residues. In DNA form, the CDR3 reads TGTGCCAGCAGCGCAGGTAGTGGGGGAAAAAGCGGCTACACCTTC. Its protein product is CASSAGSGGKSGYTF.

This rearrangement joins TRBV2 to TRBJ2-1; the D is unclear. This CDR3 spans 13 amino acids. Trimming stripped 3 bases from V and 5 bases from J, with 8 bases between. Germline CDR1 is SNHLY and CDR2 is FYNNEI. The CDR3 DNA follows: TGTGCCAGCAGTGACCGGCTTCACAATGAGCAGTTCTTC. Translation gives CASSDRLHNEQFF. Full variable domain (remainder filled in from reference TRBV2 and TRBJ2-1): EPEVTQTPSHQVTQMGQEVILRCVPISNHLYFYWYRQILGQKVEFLVSFYNNEISEKSEIFDDQFSVERPDGSNFTLKIRSTKLEDSAMYFCASSDRLHNEQFFGPGTRLTVL.

The chain combines TRBV14 with TRBJ2-1; tentatively, D is TRBD1 (5 bases). Trimming stripped 3 bases from V and 1 base from J, with 13 bases between. This CDR3 contains 16 residues. CDR1 and CDR2 (germline): SGHDN, FVKESK. The CDR3 sequence: CASSHDWGRSYNEQFF. As DNA, the CDR3 is TGTGCCAGCAGCCATGACTGGGGCAGGTCCTACAATGAGCAGTTCTTC.

The genes are TRBV25-1 and TRBJ1-2; tentatively, D is TRBD1 (6 bases). The CDR3 runs to 15 residues. Per germline, CDR1 MGHDK and CDR2 SYGVNS. The germline V and J ends were trimmed by 4 bases and 6 bases, with 18 bases remaining between them. The CDR3 spells CASSALTLWGHGYTF. In DNA, the CDR3 is TGTGCCAGCAGTGCCCTTACGCTGTGGGGGCATGGCTACACCTTC.

This sequence joins TRBV2 and TRBJ1-1, with unresolved D. The V gene lost 7 bases and the J gene lost 8 bases, with 14 bases spanning the gap. CDR1 and CDR2 (germline): SNHLY, FYNNEI. The CDR3 extends over 12 amino acids. The CDR3 protein is CASNGPLGEAFF. For the CDR3, the DNA is TGTGCCAGCAATGGACCCCTTGGCGAAGCTTTCTTT.

The chain is built from TRBV5-6 and TRBJ2-3, with 8 bases fitting TRBD2. The V gene's germline CDR1 is SGHDT and CDR2 YYEEEE. The CDR3 runs 15 residues. V was pared by 6 bases and J by 4 bases, with 10 bases of the junction left unmatched. CDR3 amino acids: CASTLSGTRADTQYF. CDR3 bases: TGTGCCAGCACCCTCTCGGGGACTAGGGCAGATACGCAGTATTTT.

V gene TRBV10-2 combines with J gene TRBJ2-5, with TRBD2 identical over 11 bases. V trimming: 10 bases; J trimming: 2 bases; junction bases outside the gene matches: 3. Germline loops: CDR1 WSHSY, CDR2 SAAADI. The CDR3 length is 13 residues. CDR3 protein: CATRLAGQETQYF. In nucleotides, the CDR3 is TGCGCCACCCGACTAGCGGGGCAAGAGACCCAGTACTTC.

This clone was seen a few times. The chain uses TRBV6-1 and TRBJ2-4; D is unclear. Trimming cost V 6 bases and J 6 bases, with 6 bases left between them. Germline CDR1 reads MNHNS; CDR2 reads SASEGT. The CDR3 length is 11 residues. In nucleotides, the CDR3 is TGTGCCAGCAGATTCGTAAACATTCAGTACTTC. This gives the protein CASRFVNIQYF.

The chain recombines TRBV20-1 with TRBJ2-1; D not certain. The CDR3 has 9 amino acids. V dropped 5 bases and J dropped 4 bases, with 0 bases sitting between them. Germline V lookup: CDR1 DFQATT, CDR2 SNEGSKA (reference sequence). CDR3 amino acids: CSAYNEQFF. CDR3 nucleotides: TGCAGTGCTTACAATGAGCAGTTCTTC.

The J gene is TRBJ2-3, the V gene TRBV5-1; weak D call: TRBD2 (6 bases). Germline CDR1 SGHRS, CDR2 YFSETQ. The CDR3 loop spans 16 amino acids. V was cut by 3 bases and J by 1 base, with 15 bases left in between. CDR3 in DNA: TGCGCCAGCAGCTGGGGCTACTCGGGAGGCACAGATACGCAGTATTTT. Protein: CASSWGYSGGTDTQYF.

This chain connects TRBV13 to TRBJ2-5; no firm D call. This CDR3 spans 14 amino acids. Germline V gene sequence: CDR1 PRHDT, CDR2 FYEKMQ (reference sequence). V was clipped by 5 bases and J by 4 bases, with 14 bases between them. CDR3 in amino acids: CASSGLVGGETQYF. CDR3 nucleotides: TGTGCCAGCAGCGGTCTAGTGGGTGGAGAGACCCAGTACTTC. Filled out from reference TRBV13 and TRBJ2-5, the complete variable domain reads AAGVIQSPRHLIKEKRETATLKCYPIPRHDTVYWYQQGPGQDPQFLISFYEKMQSDKGSIPDRFSAQQFSDYHSELNMSSLELGDSALYFCASSGLVGGETQYFGPGTRLLVL.